These T cell receptor beta chains were read from a single sample in a study of OX40 agonist ivuxolimab in advanced cancers. Generated by immunoSEQ multiplex PCR, the TCRdb table keeps only in-frame clones and is missing some. Found here are around 62,000 clones, over 75% of them singletons; the top ten hold 5% to 6%. The sequencing used CD4+ or CD8+ T cells sorted from blood, collected in a trial of the OX40 agonist ivuxolimab. All receptors come from an adult with an advanced solid tumor such as melanoma, head and neck, liver or kidney cancer. Each CDR3 is given with its conserved first and last residue. The order of the fields is D gene, J gene, V gene, clone size, CDR3 protein, CDR3 DNA. D genes are given only for firm matches. A clone size is listed for some rows: how often the clone was seen (once, few, many), or a class if it is expanded.

>TRBD1|TRBJ1-6|TRBV2|-
CASSETGGRAPLHF
TGTGCCAGCAGCGAGACAGGGGGCCGGGCACCCCTCCACTTT
>-|TRBJ1-1|TRBV18|-
CASSPRKEGEAFF
TGTGCCAGCTCACCAAGGAAGGAGGGTGAAGCTTTCTTT
>-|TRBJ1-5|TRBV21-1|-
CASSKGERSDRVNSNQPQHF
TGTGCCAGCAGCAAAGGAGAGCGGTCCGACCGAGTAAATAGCAATCAGCCCCAGCATTTT
>TRBD1|TRBJ1-3|TRBV28|-
CASRTGNPGNTIYF
TGTGCCAGCAGGACAGGGAACCCTGGAAACACCATATATTTT
>-|TRBJ2-5|TRBV10-1|-
CASSVFLGKETQYF
TGCGCCAGCAGTGTTTTTCTAGGGAAAGAGACCCAGTACTTC
>-|TRBJ1-3|TRBV10-3|-
CAISPQPFDSGNTIYF
TGTGCCATCAGTCCACAGCCCTTTGACTCTGGAAACACCATATATTTT
>TRBD1|TRBJ1-2|TRBV5-1|-
CASSPTGTGNGYTF
TGCGCCAGCAGCCCCACCGGGACAGGGAACGGCTACACCTTC
>TRBD2|TRBJ2-1|TRBV19|-
CASSILAGYNEQFF
TGTGCCAGTAGTATCCTAGCGGGATACAATGAGCAGTTCTTC
>-|TRBJ1-6|TRBV27|-
CASSFWEGVPNSPLHF
TGTGCCAGCAGTTTCTGGGAGGGGGTTCCTAATTCACCCCTCCACTTT
>-|TRBJ2-5|TRBV25-1|once
CASSEYKGRQETQYF
TGTGCCAGCAGTGAATATAAGGGGCGCCAAGAGACCCAGTACTTC
>-|TRBJ2-5|TRBV29-1|few
CSVEGGPQETQYF
TGCAGCGTTGAAGGGGGGCCCCAAGAGACCCAGTACTTC
>TRBD1|TRBJ1-2|TRBV6-5|-
CASSSLGTAHGYTF
TGTGCCAGCAGTTCCCTCGGGACAGCGCATGGCTACACCTTC
>-|TRBJ1-4|TRBV28|-
CASSLSSREIHEKLFF
TGTGCCAGCAGTTTATCGTCTAGGGAGATACATGAAAAACTGTTTTTT
>TRBD2|TRBJ2-3|TRBV4-3|once
CASSRTSGVTDTQYF
TGCGCCAGCAGCCGGACTAGCGGGGTCACAGATACGCAGTATTTT
>-|TRBJ1-5|TRBV18|-
CASSLGTASSNQPQHF
TGTGCCAGCTCACTGGGGACGGCTTCCTCTAATCAGCCCCAGCATTTT
>TRBD1|TRBJ2-7|TRBV7-9|-
CASSLDRQGQGYEQYF
TGTGCCAGCAGCTTAGACCGACAGGGTCAAGGCTACGAGCAGTACTTC
>-|TRBJ2-3|TRBV27|-
CASSLLDPTDTQYF
TGTGCCAGCAGTTTATTGGACCCCACAGATACGCAGTATTTT
>-|TRBJ2-2|TRBV7-2|-
CASSLGLNTGELFF
TGTGCCAGCAGCCTGGGACTGAACACCGGGGAGCTGTTTTTT
>-|TRBJ1-4|TRBV19|-
CASNPPRDREKLFF
TGTGCCAGTAACCCCCCTCGGGACCGCGAAAAACTGTTTTTT
>-|TRBJ2-3|TRBV6-6|-
CASSYGKTGTDTQYF
TGTGCCAGCAGTTACGGAAAGACTGGCACAGATACGCAGTATTTT
>-|TRBJ1-1|TRBV15|-
CATSKRGSNTEAFF
TGTGCCACCAGCAAAAGGGGCTCGAACACTGAAGCTTTCTTT
>TRBD1|TRBJ2-1|TRBV11-2|-
CASSRNRGEQFF
TGTGCCAGCAGCCGTAACAGGGGCGAGCAGTTCTTC
>-|TRBJ1-6|TRBV11-2|few
CASSTQFTYNSPLHF
TGTGCCAGCAGCACACAGTTCACATATAATTCACCCCTCCACTTT
>-|TRBJ2-5|TRBV4-1|once
CASSQDSVQETQYF
TGCGCCAGCAGCCAAGATTCAGTCCAAGAGACCCAGTACTTC
>TRBD1|TRBJ2-2|TRBV4-1|-
CASSQHQGVGTGELFF
TGCGCCAGCAGCCAACATCAGGGGGTGGGCACCGGGGAGCTGTTTTTT
>-|TRBJ2-5|TRBV19|-
CASSRRQNQETQYF
TGTGCCAGTAGTAGAAGACAGAACCAAGAGACCCAGTACTTC
>TRBD2|TRBJ2-1|TRBV10-3|-
CAISESRIAGGQSYNEQFF
TGTGCCATCAGTGAGTCCCGGATAGCGGGGGGGCAGTCCTACAATGAGCAGTTCTTC
>TRBD1|TRBJ1-1|TRBV19|-
CASGDRDVTEAFF
TGTGCCAGTGGGGACAGGGATGTCACTGAAGCTTTCTTT
>-|TRBJ2-2|TRBV5-1|-
CASSPGVYGTGELFF
TGCGCCAGCAGCCCAGGGGTTTACGGCACCGGGGAGCTGTTTTTT
>-|TRBJ2-3|TRBV7-9|-
CASSSGGQGYDTQYF
TGTGCCAGCAGCTCCGGGGGCCAAGGCTACGATACGCAGTATTTT
>TRBD2|TRBJ2-3|TRBV15|-
CATSRGWRETPDTQYF
TGTGCCACCAGCAGAGGGTGGCGGGAGACTCCAGATACGCAGTATTTT
>-|TRBJ2-7|TRBV28|-
CASSDRPAGYEQYF
TGTGCCAGCAGTGACCGACCAGCGGGCTACGAGCAGTACTTC
>-|TRBJ1-1|TRBV7-9|-
CASSGQTENTEAFF
TGTGCCAGCAGCGGTCAAACAGAAAACACTGAAGCTTTCTTT
>-|TRBJ2-7|TRBV28|once
CASSQSGYEQYF
TGTGCCAGCAGTCAAAGTGGATACGAGCAGTACTTC
>-|TRBJ1-1|TRBV7-2|-
CASSLYKGDTEAFF
TGTGCCAGCAGCTTATACAAAGGGGACACTGAAGCTTTCTTT
>-|TRBJ2-1|TRBV15|-
CATSSGQGGDEQFF
TGTGCCACCAGCAGCGGTCAGGGTGGTGATGAGCAGTTCTTC
>-|TRBJ1-2|TRBV6-5|-
CASRELLGGIDGYTF
TGTGCCAGCAGGGAGTTACTCGGAGGGATCGATGGCTACACCTTC
>-|TRBJ1-5|TRBV10-1|-
CASTSGTENQPQHF
TGCGCCAGCACCTCAGGGACGGAGAATCAGCCCCAGCATTTT
>TRBD1|TRBJ1-6|TRBV15|-
CATSRGGGQGMDSPLHF
TGTGCCACCAGCAGAGGAGGCGGACAGGGAATGGATTCACCCCTCCACTTT
>TRBD2|TRBJ2-1|TRBV9|few
CASSVRSGSSYNEQFF
TGTGCCAGCAGTGTTCGAAGCGGGAGCTCCTACAATGAGCAGTTCTTC
>-|TRBJ2-7|TRBV23-1|once
CASSQSGERQASSYEQYF
TGCGCCAGCAGTCAATCCGGTGAGCGGCAGGCCAGCTCCTACGAGCAGTACTTC
>TRBD2|TRBJ2-1|TRBV7-3|-
CASSLTRTSEQFF
TGTGCCAGCAGCTTAACTCGGACTAGCGAGCAGTTCTTC
>TRBD2|TRBJ2-1|TRBV10-1|-
CASTFGLAGGRLVNEQFF
TGCGCCAGCACCTTTGGACTAGCGGGAGGCCGTCTGGTCAATGAGCAGTTCTTC
>-|TRBJ2-1|TRBV11-2|-
CASSLDVGAIGEQFF
TGTGCCAGCAGCTTAGATGTGGGAGCAATAGGTGAGCAGTTCTTC
>-|TRBJ1-3|TRBV6-5|few
CASSYSSVSGNTIYF
TGTGCCAGCAGTTACTCGAGTGTCTCTGGAAACACCATATATTTT
>-|TRBJ2-1|TRBV5-8|-
CASSLINNEQFF
TGTGCCAGCAGCTTGATAAACAATGAGCAGTTCTTC
>TRBD1|TRBJ1-5|TRBV7-2|-
CASSLARTGGNQPQHF
TGTGCCAGCAGCTTAGCTCGGACAGGGGGCAATCAGCCCCAGCATTTT
>-|TRBJ2-3|TRBV25-1|-
CATELWGRGSDTQYF
TGTGCCACCGAACTGTGGGGGAGAGGGTCGGATACGCAGTATTTT
>TRBD1|TRBJ2-1|TRBV4-3|-
CASSQGGTGWRGEQFF
TGCGCCAGCAGCCAAGGGGGGACAGGTTGGAGGGGTGAGCAGTTCTTC
>-|TRBJ2-3|TRBV7-9|-
CASSLVGWGTDTQYF
TGTGCCAGCAGCTTGGTTGGGTGGGGCACAGATACGCAGTATTTT
>TRBD2|TRBJ2-3|TRBV28|-
CASRLSSGGGDTQYF
TGTGCCAGCAGACTCTCTAGCGGGGGAGGGGATACGCAGTATTTT
>TRBD1|TRBJ1-2|TRBV10-1|few
CASSEGQGNYGYTF
TGCGCCAGCAGTGAAGGACAGGGGAACTATGGCTACACCTTC
>TRBD2|TRBJ2-1|TRBV2|-
CASSLLAGTSGVEEQFF
TGTGCCAGCAGCCTACTAGCCGGGACTAGCGGGGTAGAAGAGCAGTTCTTC
>TRBD2|TRBJ2-3|TRBV19|-
CASTPAGAYTDTQYF
TGTGCCAGTACCCCAGCGGGAGCTTACACAGATACGCAGTATTTT
>-|TRBJ2-1|TRBV7-6|few
CASSLALGNEQFF
TGTGCCAGCAGCTTAGCGCTGGGGAATGAGCAGTTCTTC
>-|TRBJ1-3|TRBV5-4|few
CASSFGTSAGNTIYF
TGTGCCAGCAGCTTTGGCACCAGTGCTGGAAACACCATATATTTT